The entry below describes one T cell receptor beta chain. V lost 3 bases and J lost 5, with 8 bases in between. CDR1 SGHTA and CDR2 FQGNSA come from the germline V gene. The length of the CDR3 is 13 residues. Sequencing used immunoSEQ multiplex PCR; TCRdb keeps in-frame clones, though not all of them. In the table there are roughly 80,000 clones, roughly 90% of which are singletons. The data originate from a study of control samples from healthy donors and cancer patients. The sample comprised PBMCs. The TCR was taken from a woman aged 60-75 years with head and neck cancer. The chain combines TRBV7-2 with TRBJ1-5, with unresolved D. The CDR3 loop reads CASSFSGHQPQHF. In DNA, the CDR3 is TGTGCCAGCAGCTTTTCGGGCCATCAGCCCCAGCATTTT.